One and the same sample provided the 11 T cell receptor beta chains below, sequenced in a study of OX40 agonist ivuxolimab in advanced cancers. The data were produced by immunoSEQ multiplex PCR, yet TCRdb's version contains in-frame clones alone and is incomplete. The data contain 65,000 to 80,000 clones, about 89% of them singletons. The starting material was CD4+ or CD8+ T cells sorted from blood, obtained in a trial of the OX40 agonist ivuxolimab. The receptors stem from an adult with an advanced solid tumor such as melanoma, head and neck, liver or kidney cancer.

This chain uses TRBV30 with TRBJ1-2; D not certain. Germline-derived CDR1 and CDR2 are GTSNPN and SVGIG (reference sequence). This CDR3 is built from 13 residues. V was clipped by 0 bases and J by 2 bases, with 7 bases between them. The CDR3 loop is CAWSVDENYGYTF. In nucleotides, the CDR3 is TGTGCCTGGAGTGTAGACGAGAACTATGGCTACACCTTC.

The chain recombines TRBV4-3 with TRBJ2-5; 8 positions agree with TRBD1. The closer fit of TRBJ2-7 to the DNA end suggests the J call may be wrong. This CDR3 spans 16 amino acids. CDR1 LGHNA and CDR2 YSLEER come from the germline V gene. Here the CDR3 reads CASSQAPGQATYEQYF. CDR3 nucleotides: TGCGCCAGCAGCCAGGCTCCGGGACAGGCAACCTACGAGCAGTACTTC.

The chain couples TRBV7-3 to TRBJ2-3, with D uncertain. Trimming took off 1 base at V and 1 base at J, with 6 bases between the two ends. The CDR3 extends over 14 amino acids. Germline V gene data show CDR1 as SGHTA and CDR2 as FQGTGA. CDR3 protein: CASSLNSGTDTQYF. The CDR3 DNA follows: TGTGCCAGCAGCTTAAATTCGGGCACAGATACGCAGTATTTT.

The chain employs TRBV11-2 and TRBJ2-1; 14 bases align to TRBD2. This CDR3 spans 19 amino acids. Trimming cost V 6 bases and J 0 bases; bases outside gene matches: 10. Germline V lookup: CDR1 SGHAT, CDR2 FQNNGV. The CDR3 reads CASRRLAGGTGASYNEQFF. The CDR3 DNA reads TGTGCCAGCAGGAGACTAGCGGGAGGGACAGGGGCCTCCTACAATGAGCAGTTCTTC.

V is TRBV28 and J is TRBJ2-7; 7 nucleotides align to TRBD2. The germline CDR1 and CDR2 sequences are MDHEN and SYDVKM. CDR3 length: 17 amino acids. Trimming at V came to 2 bases and at J to 7 bases, leaving 17 bases not matched to a gene. CDR3 amino acids: CASSLVWRAGDKWEQYF. In DNA form, the CDR3 reads TGTGCCAGCAGTTTAGTCTGGAGGGCGGGAGATAAGTGGGAGCAGTACTTC.

This sequence joins TRBV13 and TRBJ1-2; D is possibly TRBD1 (5 bases). The V gene's germline CDR1 is PRHDT and CDR2 FYEKMQ (reference sequence). This CDR3 is built from 15 residues. V was trimmed by 5 bases and J by 8 bases, leaving 21 bases between them. CDR3 bases: TGTGCCAGCAGCCAAATGGGCAGTGGACAACGGGGCTACACCTTC. Translating it yields CASSQMGSGQRGYTF.

This clone showed up just once. The genes are TRBV7-2 and TRBJ1-2; 10 bases map to TRBD1. The germline CDR1 and CDR2 sequences are SGHTA and FQGNSA. The CDR3 totals 14 residues. J lost 4 bases, V lost 5 bases, and 4 bases had no gene match. Here the CDR3 DNA reads TGTGCCAGCAGCACCGGACAGGGGGTCTATGGCTACACCTTC. Protein sequence: CASSTGQGVYGYTF.

V is TRBV10-2 and J is TRBJ2-1, with 7 bases that match TRBD2. CDR3 length: 15 amino acids. J lost 0 bases, V lost 3 bases, and 2 bases had no gene match. CDR1 and CDR2 (germline): WSHSY, SAAADI. For the CDR3, the DNA is TGCGCCAGCAGTGACGGCGGGAGCTCCTACAATGAGCAGTTCTTC. Translation: CASSDGGSSYNEQFF.

V gene TRBV2 combines with J gene TRBJ1-5; perhaps TRBD1 as D (5 bases). The CDR3 has 13 residues. V was clipped by 8 bases and J by 4 bases, with 12 bases between them. The germline V gene has CDR1 SNHLY and CDR2 FYNNEI. The CDR3 DNA reads TGTGCCAGCCTGAGGGGAGGAAATCAGCCCCAGCATTTT. It specifies CASLRGGNQPQHF. The whole variable domain, remainder taken from reference TRBV2 and TRBJ1-5, is EPEVTQTPSHQVTQMGQEVILRCVPISNHLYFYWYRQILGQKVEFLVSFYNNEISEKSEIFDDQFSVERPDGSNFTLKIRSTKLEDSAMYFCASLRGGNQPQHFGDGTRLSIL.

The chain's CDR3 is CASSLGGLTNEKLFF. The CDR3 DNA is TGTGCCAGCAGTTTGGGGGGGCTTACTAATGAAAAACTGTTTTTT. The chain recombines TRBV28 with TRBJ1-4, with a possible D match to TRBD1 (6 bases). Germline V gene lookup returns CDR1 MDHEN and CDR2 SYDVKM. This CDR3 is 15 amino acids long. V lost 3 bases to trimming and J lost 2 bases, with 10 bases between them.

This chain links TRBV7-3 with TRBJ2-2, with no clear D. The V gene's germline CDR1 is SGHTA and CDR2 FQGTGA. The V end was cut by 1 base, the J end by 6 bases, with 12 bases between. The CDR3 runs to 15 residues. CDR3 nucleotides: TGTGCCAGCAGCTTAAACCCGAGAGGATCCGGGGAGCTGTTTTTT. It encodes CASSLNPRGSGELFF.